The T cell receptor beta chain under discussion was sequenced for a study of blood T cell repertoires in COVID-19 (dated by TCRdb to 2020 to 2021). Context from the whole study: Samples covering the acute and convalescent phases of COVID-19 were provided by collaborators in the United States, Italy and Spain. Subjects who had been exposed to COVID-19, were actively infected with it, or had recovered from it provided the deeply sampled blood TCRbeta repertoires that made up the dataset. The prospective study material was composed of cDNA or gDNA derived from T cells, B-cell-depleted T cells, or PBMCs. Where available, HLA class I and class II types were taken from metadata supplied by the sample provider and were not determined by assay-based typing. The repertoires were released in a freely available public database intended as a resource for research on the immune response to SARS-CoV-2. The samples were drawn from two sources: the first 160 participants of the ongoing ImmuneRACE study, and fewer than 1,500 subjects contributed by 6 global collaborators. Nearly every sample came with metadata listing a de-identified subject ID, COVID-19 status, age in years and sex.

In Seattle, one collaborating source enrolled patients while the infection was active and tracked those patients longitudinally over the course of disease. The collaborating institutions used their own protocols to collect whole blood in K2EDTA tubes. For TCRbeta analysis, collaborators shipped samples in one of three forms: frozen whole blood, isolated PBMCs, or DNA extracted from either of those sample types. The research as a whole found: The amount of clinical and demographic metadata varied by source and participant and was provided uncurated.

TCRbeta CDR3 regions were amplified from genomic DNA by means of the immunoSEQ Assay, a bias-controlled multiplex PCR. On the study's bioinformatics: The number of nucleated cells in each sample was estimated by amplification of reference gene primers within the assay. To quantify the absolute abundance of each unique TCRbeta CDR3 rearrangement, sequence reads were collapsed and filtered. Productive Simpson clonality was computed per sample as the square root of Simpson's diversity index over productive rearrangements. Drawn from immuneACCESS, this table holds only the in-frame rearrangements with V and J called that TCRdb kept. Clones are partly lost; checked studies trace under half to an unresolved V gene and leave the rest unexplained. For V, J and clone size, that table is used; D and trimming come from the DNA. The sample includes some 330,000 clones, with roughly 86% observed a single time. Less than 2% of the sample is in the top ten clones.

A note on this clone: What antigen it recognizes has not been identified. No base quality information exists; no much larger clone differs at one position.

The junction shows trimming of 6 bases on V and 0 bases on J, and the gene matches do not reach 6 bases of it. The CDR3 covers 17 residues, taking in both the cysteine and the phenylalanine. Of all the DNA, just the CDR3 is kept, 51 bases in frame from base 1. In the germline V gene (reference sequence), CDR1 corresponds to SEHNR and CDR2 to FQNEAQ. The rearrangement combines TRBV7-9 with TRBJ2-1, and TRBD2 aligns with 12 junction nucleotides. This TCR was recovered from a woman in her 30s with COVID-19, enrolled during active disease. What was sequenced was peripheral blood. The nucleotide sequence reads TGTGCCAGCAGGACTAGCGGGGGCACCAGCTCCTACAATGAGCAGTTCTTC. Translated, this gives CASRTSGGTSSYNEQFF.